This TCR beta chain is from a study of T cell responses to AZD1222 COVID-19 vaccine. Overall study: Second-dose groups at about 4 or about 12 weeks were pooled. Findings and caveats of the study: Following two doses of AZD1222, Spike-specific TCR breadth and depth rose. Spike was spanned by vaccine-associated CD4 TCRs, with dominance at 160-218 and 743-854. Clonal diversity may have been underestimated in mostly white British donors.

Measured with immunoSEQ multiplex PCR; TCRdb has only the in-frame clones, and not every one. The sample carries some 200,000 clones, 85% to 95% recorded once. In the case of this clone: No antigen is known for it.

V lost 6 bases, J lost 0 bases, and 15 bases lay in between. This CDR3 contains 16 residues. The germline CDR1 and CDR2 sequences are MDHEN and SYDVKM. The chain has TRBV28 and TRBJ1-3; maybe TRBD1 (6 bases). The starting material was peripheral blood, obtained on day 0 of AZD1222 vaccination. This receptor was obtained from an adult in good health. The CDR3 DNA sequence: TGTGCCAGCAGGTCCACAGGGATTTACTCTGGAAACACCATATATTTT. Translating it yields CASRSTGIYSGNTIYF.